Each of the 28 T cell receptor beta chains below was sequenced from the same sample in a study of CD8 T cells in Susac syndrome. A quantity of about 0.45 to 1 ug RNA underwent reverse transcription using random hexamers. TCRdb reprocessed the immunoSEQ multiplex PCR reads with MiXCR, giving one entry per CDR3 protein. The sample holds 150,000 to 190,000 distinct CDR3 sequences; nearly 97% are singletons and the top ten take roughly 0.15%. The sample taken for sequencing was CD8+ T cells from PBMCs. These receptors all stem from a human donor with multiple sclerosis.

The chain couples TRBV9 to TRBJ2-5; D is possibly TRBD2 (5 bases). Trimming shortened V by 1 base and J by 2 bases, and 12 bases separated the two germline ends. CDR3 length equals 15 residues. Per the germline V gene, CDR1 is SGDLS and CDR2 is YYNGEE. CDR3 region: CASSVSGAVQETQYF. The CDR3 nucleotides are TGTGCCAGCAGCGTATCCGGAGCGGTTCAAGAGACCCAGTACTTC.

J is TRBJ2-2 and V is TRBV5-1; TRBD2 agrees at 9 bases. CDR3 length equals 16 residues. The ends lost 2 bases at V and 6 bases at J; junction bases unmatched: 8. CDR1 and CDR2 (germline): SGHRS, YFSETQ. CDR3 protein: CASSFLLAGRSGELFF. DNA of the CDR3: TGCGCCAGCAGCTTTCTTCTAGCGGGGAGATCCGGGGAGCTGTTTTTT.

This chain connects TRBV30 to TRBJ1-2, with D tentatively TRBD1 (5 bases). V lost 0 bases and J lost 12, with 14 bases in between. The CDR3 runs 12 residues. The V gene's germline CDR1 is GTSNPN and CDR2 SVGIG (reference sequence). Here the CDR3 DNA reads TGTGCCTGGAGTGTAATGGGGGAAGTAAACACCTTC. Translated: CAWSVMGEVNTF.

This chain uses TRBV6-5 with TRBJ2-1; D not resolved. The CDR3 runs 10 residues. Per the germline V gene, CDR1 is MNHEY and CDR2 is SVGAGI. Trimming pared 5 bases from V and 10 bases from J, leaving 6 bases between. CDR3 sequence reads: CASSGKEQFF. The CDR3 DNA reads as TGTGCCAGCAGTGGGAAGGAGCAGTTCTTC.

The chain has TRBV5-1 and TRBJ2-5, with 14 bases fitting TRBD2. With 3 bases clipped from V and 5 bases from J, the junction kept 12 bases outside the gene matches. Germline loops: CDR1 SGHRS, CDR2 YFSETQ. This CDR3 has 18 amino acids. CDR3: CASSSMGLAGVEEETQYF. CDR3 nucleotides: TGCGCCAGCAGCTCGATGGGACTAGCGGGGGTAGAGGAGGAGACCCAGTACTTC.

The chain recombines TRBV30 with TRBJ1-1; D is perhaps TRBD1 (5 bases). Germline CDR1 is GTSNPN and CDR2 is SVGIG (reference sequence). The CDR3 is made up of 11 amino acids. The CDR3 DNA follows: TGTTTAGGGGTATCGAACACTGAAGCTTTCTTT. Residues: CLGVSNTEAFF.

CDR3 nucleotides: TGTGCCAGCAACGCCGGCTATGGCTACACCTTC. Amino acid sequence: CASNAGYGYTF. The chain carries TRBV2 and TRBJ1-2; no definite D call. The V end lost 7 bases, the J end lost 4 bases, and 7 bases lay between the germline ends. The CDR3 consists of 11 residues. CDR1 SNHLY and CDR2 FYNNEI come from the germline V gene.

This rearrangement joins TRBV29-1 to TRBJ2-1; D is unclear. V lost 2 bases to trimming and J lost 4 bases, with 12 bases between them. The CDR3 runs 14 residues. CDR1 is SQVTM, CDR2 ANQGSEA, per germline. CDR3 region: CSVEFSGPYNEQFF. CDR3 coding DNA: TGCAGCGTTGAATTCTCTGGACCGTACAATGAGCAGTTCTTC.

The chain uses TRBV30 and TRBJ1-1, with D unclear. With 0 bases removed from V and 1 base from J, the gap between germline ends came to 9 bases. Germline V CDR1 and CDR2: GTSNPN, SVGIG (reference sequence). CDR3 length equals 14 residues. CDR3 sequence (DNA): TGTGCCTGGAGTGTAATCGGCGCGAACACTGAAGCTTTCTTT. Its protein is CAWSVIGANTEAFF.

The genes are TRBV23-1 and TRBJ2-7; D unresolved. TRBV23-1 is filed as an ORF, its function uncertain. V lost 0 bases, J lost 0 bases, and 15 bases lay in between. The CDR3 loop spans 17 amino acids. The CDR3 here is CASSQSAQETNSYEQYV. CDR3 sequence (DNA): TGCGCCAGCAGTCAATCCGCCCAGGAGACAAACTCCTACGAGCAGTACGTC.

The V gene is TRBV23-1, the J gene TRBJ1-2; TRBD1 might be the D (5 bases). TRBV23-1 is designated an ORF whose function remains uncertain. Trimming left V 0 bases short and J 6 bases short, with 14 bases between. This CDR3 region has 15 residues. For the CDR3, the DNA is TGCGCCAGCAGTCAATCCCAACCCCAGGGAAATGGCTACACCTTC. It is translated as CASSQSQPQGNGYTF.

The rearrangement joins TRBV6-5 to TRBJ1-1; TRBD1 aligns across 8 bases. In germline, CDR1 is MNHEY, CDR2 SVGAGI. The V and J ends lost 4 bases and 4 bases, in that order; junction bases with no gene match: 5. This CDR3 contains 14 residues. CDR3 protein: CASSSQGASTEAFF. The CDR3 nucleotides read TGTGCCAGCAGTTCCCAGGGGGCCAGCACTGAAGCTTTCTTT.

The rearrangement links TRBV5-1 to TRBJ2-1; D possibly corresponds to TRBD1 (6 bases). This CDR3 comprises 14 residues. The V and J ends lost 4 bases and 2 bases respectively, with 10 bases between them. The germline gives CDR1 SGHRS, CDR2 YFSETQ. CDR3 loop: CASSPKGAYNEQFF. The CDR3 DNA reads TGCGCCAGCAGCCCGAAGGGGGCCTACAATGAGCAGTTCTTC.

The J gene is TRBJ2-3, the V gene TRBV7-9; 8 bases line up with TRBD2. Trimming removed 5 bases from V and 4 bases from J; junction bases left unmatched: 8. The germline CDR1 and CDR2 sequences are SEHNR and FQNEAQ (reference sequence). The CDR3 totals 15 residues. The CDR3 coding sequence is TGTGCCAGCAGCCACTCGGGGGGGGCTGCAGATACGCAGTATTTT. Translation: CASSHSGGAADTQYF.

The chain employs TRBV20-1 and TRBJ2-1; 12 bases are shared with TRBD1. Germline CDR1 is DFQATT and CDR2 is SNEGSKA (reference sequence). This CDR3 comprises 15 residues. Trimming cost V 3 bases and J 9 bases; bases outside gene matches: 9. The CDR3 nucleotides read TGCAGTGCTAGGTACGCCGGGACAGGGGGCACTGAGCAGTTCTTC. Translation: CSARYAGTGGTEQFF.

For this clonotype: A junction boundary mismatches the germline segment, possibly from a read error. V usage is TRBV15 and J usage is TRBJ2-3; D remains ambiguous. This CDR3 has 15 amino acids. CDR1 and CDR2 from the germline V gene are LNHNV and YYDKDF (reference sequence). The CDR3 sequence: CATSRESRRLDKQYF. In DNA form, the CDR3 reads TGTGCCACCAGCAGAGAGAGTCGGAGATTAGATAAGCAGTATTTT.

The CDR3 nucleotides are TGTGCCAGCAGGTCAACCGGGACAGGGTTGACAGATACGCAGTATTTT. Amino acids: CASRSTGTGLTDTQYF. The chain recombines TRBV12-3 or TRBV12-4 with TRBJ2-3; TRBD1 matches at 9 bases. V dropped 6 bases and J dropped 3; count of bases not matched to a gene: 10. This CDR3 has 16 residues.

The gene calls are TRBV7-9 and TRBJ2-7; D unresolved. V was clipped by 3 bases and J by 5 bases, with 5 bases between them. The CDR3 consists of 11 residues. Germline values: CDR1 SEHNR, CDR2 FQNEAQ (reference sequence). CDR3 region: CASSLGNEQYF. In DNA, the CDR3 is TGTGCCAGCAGCTTGGGGAACGAGCAGTACTTC. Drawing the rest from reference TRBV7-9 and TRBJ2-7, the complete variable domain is DTGVSQNPRHKITKRGQNVTFRCDPISEHNRLYWYRQTLGQGPEFLTYFQNEAQLEKSRLLSDRFSAERPKGSFSTLEIQRTEQGDSAMYLCASSLGNEQYFGPGTRLTVT.

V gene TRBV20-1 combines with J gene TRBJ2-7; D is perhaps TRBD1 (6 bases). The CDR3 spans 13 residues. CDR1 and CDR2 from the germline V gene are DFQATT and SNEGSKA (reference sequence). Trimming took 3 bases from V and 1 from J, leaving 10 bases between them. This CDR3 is CSARARGSYEQYV. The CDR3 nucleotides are TGCAGTGCTAGGGCCAGGGGATCCTACGAGCAGTACGTC.

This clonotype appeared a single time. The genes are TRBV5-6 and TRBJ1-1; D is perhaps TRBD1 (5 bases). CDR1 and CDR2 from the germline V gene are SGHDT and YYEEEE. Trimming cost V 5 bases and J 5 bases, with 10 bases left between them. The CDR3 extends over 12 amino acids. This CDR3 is CASSDRGTEAFF. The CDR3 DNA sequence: TGTGCCAGCAGTGATCGGGGGACTGAAGCTTTCTTT.

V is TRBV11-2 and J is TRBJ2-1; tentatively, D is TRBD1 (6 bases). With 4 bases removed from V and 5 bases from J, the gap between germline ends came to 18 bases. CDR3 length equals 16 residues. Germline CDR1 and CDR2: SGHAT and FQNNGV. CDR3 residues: CASSYSRLGANNEQFF. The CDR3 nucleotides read TGTGCCAGCAGCTATAGCCGATTGGGGGCGAACAATGAGCAGTTCTTC.

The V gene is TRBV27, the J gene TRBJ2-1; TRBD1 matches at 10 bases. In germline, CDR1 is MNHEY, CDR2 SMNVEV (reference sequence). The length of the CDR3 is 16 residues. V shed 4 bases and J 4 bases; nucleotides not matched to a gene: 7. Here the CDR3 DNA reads TGTGCCAGCAGTTCCCGACAGGGGGCGCAGTACAATGAGCAGTTCTTC. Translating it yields CASSSRQGAQYNEQFF.

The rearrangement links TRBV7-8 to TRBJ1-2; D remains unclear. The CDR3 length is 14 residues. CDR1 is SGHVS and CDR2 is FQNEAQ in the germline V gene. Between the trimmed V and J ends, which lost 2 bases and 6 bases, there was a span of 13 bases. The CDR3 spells CASSLLPLSDGYTF. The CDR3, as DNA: TGTGCCAGCAGCTTACTCCCTTTGTCGGATGGCTACACCTTC. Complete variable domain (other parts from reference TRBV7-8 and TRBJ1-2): GAGVSQSPRYKVAKRGQDVALRCDPISGHVSLFWYQQALGQGPEFLTYFQNEAQLDKSGLPSDRFFAERPEGSVSTLKIQRTQQEDSAVYLCASSLLPLSDGYTFGSGTRLTVV.

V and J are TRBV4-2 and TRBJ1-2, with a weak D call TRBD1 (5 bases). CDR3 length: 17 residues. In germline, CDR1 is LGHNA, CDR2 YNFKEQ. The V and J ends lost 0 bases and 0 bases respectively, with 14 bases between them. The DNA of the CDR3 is TGTGCCAGCAGCCAAGATAGGTGGCAGGGCTCTAACTATGGCTACACCTTC. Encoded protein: CASSQDRWQGSNYGYTF.

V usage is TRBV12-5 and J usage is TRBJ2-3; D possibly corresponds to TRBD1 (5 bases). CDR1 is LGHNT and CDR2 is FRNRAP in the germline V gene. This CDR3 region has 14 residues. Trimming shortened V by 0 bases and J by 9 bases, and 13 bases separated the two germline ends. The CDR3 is CASGLVLAPGTQYF. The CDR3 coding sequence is TGTGCTAGTGGTTTGGTACTGGCCCCAGGGACGCAGTATTTT.

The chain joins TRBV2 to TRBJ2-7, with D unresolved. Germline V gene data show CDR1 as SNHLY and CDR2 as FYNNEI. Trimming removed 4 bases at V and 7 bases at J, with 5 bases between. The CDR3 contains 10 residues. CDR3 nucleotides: TGTGCCAGCAGTGGGATAGAGCAGTACGTC. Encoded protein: CASSGIEQYV.

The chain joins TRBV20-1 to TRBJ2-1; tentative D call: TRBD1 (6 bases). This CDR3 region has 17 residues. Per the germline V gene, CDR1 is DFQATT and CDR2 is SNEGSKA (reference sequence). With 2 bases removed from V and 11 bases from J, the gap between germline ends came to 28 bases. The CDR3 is CSARTNRDTTRWQKQFF. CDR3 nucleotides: TGCAGTGCTAGAACAAACCGGGACACAACCCGGTGGCAGAAGCAGTTCTTC.

In DNA form, the CDR3 reads TGCAGTGCTAGCCAGGGATTTAACTCCTACAATGAGCAGTTCTTC. It is translated as CSASQGFNSYNEQFF. J is TRBJ2-1 and V is TRBV20-1, with a tentative D call TRBD1 (5 bases). Trimming pared 3 bases from V and 0 bases from J, leaving 12 bases between. Germline values: CDR1 DFQATT, CDR2 SNEGSKA (reference sequence). There are 15 residues in the CDR3.